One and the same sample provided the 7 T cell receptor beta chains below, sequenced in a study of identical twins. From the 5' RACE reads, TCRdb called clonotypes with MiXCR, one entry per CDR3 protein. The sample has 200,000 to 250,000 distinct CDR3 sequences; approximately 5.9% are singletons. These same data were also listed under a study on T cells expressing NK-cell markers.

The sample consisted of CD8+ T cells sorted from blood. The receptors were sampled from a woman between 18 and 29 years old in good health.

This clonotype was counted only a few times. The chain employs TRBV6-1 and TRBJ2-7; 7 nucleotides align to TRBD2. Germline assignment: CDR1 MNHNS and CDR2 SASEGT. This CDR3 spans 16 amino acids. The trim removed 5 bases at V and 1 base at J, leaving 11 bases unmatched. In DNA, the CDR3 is TGTGCCAGCAGTCCAGTCCGGCGGGAGTCGTCCTACGAGCAGTACTTC. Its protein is CASSPVRRESSYEQYF.

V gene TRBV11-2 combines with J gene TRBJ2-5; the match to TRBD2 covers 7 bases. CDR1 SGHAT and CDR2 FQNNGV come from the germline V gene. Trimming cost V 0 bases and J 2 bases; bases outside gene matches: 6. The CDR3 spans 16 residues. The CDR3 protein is CASSLEASGSQETQYF. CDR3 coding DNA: TGTGCCAGCAGCTTAGAGGCTAGCGGATCACAAGAGACCCAGTACTTC.

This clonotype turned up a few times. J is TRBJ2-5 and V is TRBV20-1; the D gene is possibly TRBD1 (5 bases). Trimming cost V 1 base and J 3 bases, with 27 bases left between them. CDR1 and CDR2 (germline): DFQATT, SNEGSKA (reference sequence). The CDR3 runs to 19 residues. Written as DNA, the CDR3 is TGCAGTGCTAGAGCTCGACAGAAGGGATTTGTGGGGAAGGAAGAGACCCAGTACTTC. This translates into CSARARQKGFVGKEETQYF.

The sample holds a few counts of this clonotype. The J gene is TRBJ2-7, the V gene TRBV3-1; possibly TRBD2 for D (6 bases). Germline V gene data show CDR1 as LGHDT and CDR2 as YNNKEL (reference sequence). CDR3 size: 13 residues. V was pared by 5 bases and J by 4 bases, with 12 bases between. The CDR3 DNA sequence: TGTGCCAGCAGCGCCGGGACTCCATACGAGCAGTACTTC. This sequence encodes CASSAGTPYEQYF.

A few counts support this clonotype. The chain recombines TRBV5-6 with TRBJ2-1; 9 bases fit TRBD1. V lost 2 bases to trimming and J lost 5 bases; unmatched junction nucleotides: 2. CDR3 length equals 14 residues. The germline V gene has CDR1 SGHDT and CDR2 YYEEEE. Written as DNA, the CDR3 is TGTGCCAGCAGCTTCGGACAGGGGAACAATGAGCAGTTCTTC. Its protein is CASSFGQGNNEQFF.

CDR3 sequence reads: CASSLELRLAVYNEQFF. The CDR3 coding sequence is TGTGCCAGCAGCTTAGAATTGCGACTAGCGGTCTACAATGAGCAGTTCTTC. This sequence joins TRBV7-9 and TRBJ2-1, with 9 bases lining up with TRBD2. This CDR3 spans 17 amino acids. Germline CDR1 SEHNR, CDR2 FQNEAQ (reference sequence). Trimming removed 1 base from V and 3 bases from J; junction bases left unmatched: 7. Based on the CDR3 plus reference TRBV7-9 and TRBJ2-1, the full variable domain is DTGVSQNPRHKITKRGQNVTFRCDPISEHNRLYWYRQTLGQGPEFLTYFQNEAQLEKSRLLSDRFSAERPKGSFSTLEIQRTEQGDSAMYLCASSLELRLAVYNEQFFGPGTRLTVL.

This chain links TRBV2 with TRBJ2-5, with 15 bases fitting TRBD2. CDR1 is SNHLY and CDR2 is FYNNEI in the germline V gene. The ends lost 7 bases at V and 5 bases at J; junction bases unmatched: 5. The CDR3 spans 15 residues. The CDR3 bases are TGTGCCAGCACTGGACTAGCGGGAGGGGGCGAGACCCAGTACTTC. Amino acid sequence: CASTGLAGGGETQYF. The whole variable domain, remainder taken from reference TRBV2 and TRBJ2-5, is EPEVTQTPSHQVTQMGQEVILRCVPISNHLYFYWYRQILGQKVEFLVSFYNNEISEKSEIFDDQFSVERPDGSNFTLKIRSTKLEDSAMYFCASTGLAGGGETQYFGPGTRLLVL.